Presented here are 2 T cell receptor beta chains from one specimen sequenced in a study of human T cells and chemical hapten exposure. Regarding time point: pre-sensitization, week 0. Regarding treatment: therapeutic diphenylcyclopropenone sensitization with weekly scalp DPC. TCRdb fed the RACE reads into MiXCR, producing one record per CDR3 protein. This sample yields around 250,000 distinct CDR3 sequences, of which about 8.6% are seen a single time; less than 3% belongs to the top ten. The source was whole blood, collected in connection with sensitization to the hapten diphenylcyclopropenone (DPC). The source is a woman between 35 and 50 years old with alopecia areata. Some clones in this sample may be carry-over from other donors' samples.

This clonotype was counted a single time. The chain couples TRBV5-6 to TRBJ2-5; 12 bases map to TRBD2. The CDR3 sequence is 16 residues long. The germline V gene encodes CDR1 SGHDT and CDR2 YYEEEE. Trimming removed 2 bases from V and 7 bases from J; junction bases left unmatched: 9. For the CDR3, the DNA is TGTGCCAGCAGCTTCCCTAGCGGGAGGGCCTTGGCGACCCAGTACTTC. Encoded protein: CASSFPSGRALATQYF. Variable domain in full (rest from reference TRBV5-6 and TRBJ2-5): DAGVTQSPTHLIKTRGQQVTLRCSPKSGHDTVSWYQQALGQGPQFIFQYYEEEERQRGNFPDRFSGHQFPNYSSELNVNALLLGDSALYLCASSFPSGRALATQYFGPGTRLLVL.

V usage is TRBV6-6 and J usage is TRBJ2-7; the match to TRBD1 covers 11 bases. CDR1 and CDR2 from the germline V gene are MNHNY and SVGAGI (reference sequence). This CDR3 has 16 residues. V dropped 2 bases and J dropped 2; count of bases not matched to a gene: 5. CDR3 DNA: TGTGCCAGCAGTTACCCTGGACAGGGGGCAACCTACGAGCAGTACTTC. It is translated as CASSYPGQGATYEQYF.